This TCR beta chain was sequenced for a study of T cell responses to AZD1222 COVID-19 vaccine. Timing groups of about 4 and about 12 weeks for second doses were pooled. Overall study results and limits: There were repertoire samples only from the period after the peak T cell response. Donors were largely white British and mainly female; clonal diversity was possibly underestimated. A reported finding is that nearly half of spike-specific TCRs target unmutated variant regions.

This table comes from immunoSEQ multiplex PCR, and its TCRdb copy is limited to in-frame clones, with some not included. Among some 100,000 clones listed, 80% to 90% were seen once. A word on this clone: What it binds is unknown.

This TCR was recovered from an adult who received the AZD1222 COVID-19 vaccine. The source material was peripheral blood, sampled 28 days after the second AZD1222 dose.

The CDR3 sequence is CASSEALRGSSYEQYF. CDR3 sequence (DNA): TGTGCCAGCAGTGAAGCGCTTAGGGGGAGCTCCTACGAGCAGTACTTC. The V call is TRBV2, the J call TRBJ2-7; D perhaps matches TRBD1 (6 bases). The CDR3 runs 16 residues. The germline CDR1 and CDR2 sequences are SNHLY and FYNNEI. The V and J ends lost 0 bases and 0 bases respectively, with 12 bases between them.